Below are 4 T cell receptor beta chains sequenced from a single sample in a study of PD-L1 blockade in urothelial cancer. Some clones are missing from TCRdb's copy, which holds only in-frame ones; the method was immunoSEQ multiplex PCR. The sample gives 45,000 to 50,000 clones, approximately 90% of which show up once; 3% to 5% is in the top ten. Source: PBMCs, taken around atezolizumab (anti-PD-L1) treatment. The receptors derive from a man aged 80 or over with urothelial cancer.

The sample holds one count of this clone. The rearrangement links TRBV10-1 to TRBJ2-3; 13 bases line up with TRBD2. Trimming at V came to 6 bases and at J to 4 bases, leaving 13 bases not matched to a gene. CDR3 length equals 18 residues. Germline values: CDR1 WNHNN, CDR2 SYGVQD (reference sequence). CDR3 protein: CASRDARTSGRMADTQYF. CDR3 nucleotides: TGCGCCAGCAGGGACGCAAGGACTAGCGGGAGAATGGCAGATACGCAGTATTTT.

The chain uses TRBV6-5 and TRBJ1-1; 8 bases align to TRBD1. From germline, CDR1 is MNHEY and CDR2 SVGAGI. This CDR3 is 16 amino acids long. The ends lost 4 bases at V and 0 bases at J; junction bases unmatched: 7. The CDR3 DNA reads TGTGCCAGCAGTTCCACCCCGGGACAGGTGAACACTGAAGCTTTCTTT. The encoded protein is CASSSTPGQVNTEAFF.

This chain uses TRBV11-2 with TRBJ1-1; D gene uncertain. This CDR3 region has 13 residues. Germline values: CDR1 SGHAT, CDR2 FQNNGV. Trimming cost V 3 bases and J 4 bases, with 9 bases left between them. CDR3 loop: CASSFTRSTEAFF. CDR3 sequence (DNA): TGTGCCAGCAGCTTCACCCGGAGCACTGAAGCTTTCTTT.

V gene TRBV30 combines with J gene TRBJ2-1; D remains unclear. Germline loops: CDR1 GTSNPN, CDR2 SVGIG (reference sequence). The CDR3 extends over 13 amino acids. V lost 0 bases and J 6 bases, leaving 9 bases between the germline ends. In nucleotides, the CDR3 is TGTGCCTGGAGTGTACTTGTTGCCAATGAGCAGTTCTTC. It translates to CAWSVLVANEQFF.